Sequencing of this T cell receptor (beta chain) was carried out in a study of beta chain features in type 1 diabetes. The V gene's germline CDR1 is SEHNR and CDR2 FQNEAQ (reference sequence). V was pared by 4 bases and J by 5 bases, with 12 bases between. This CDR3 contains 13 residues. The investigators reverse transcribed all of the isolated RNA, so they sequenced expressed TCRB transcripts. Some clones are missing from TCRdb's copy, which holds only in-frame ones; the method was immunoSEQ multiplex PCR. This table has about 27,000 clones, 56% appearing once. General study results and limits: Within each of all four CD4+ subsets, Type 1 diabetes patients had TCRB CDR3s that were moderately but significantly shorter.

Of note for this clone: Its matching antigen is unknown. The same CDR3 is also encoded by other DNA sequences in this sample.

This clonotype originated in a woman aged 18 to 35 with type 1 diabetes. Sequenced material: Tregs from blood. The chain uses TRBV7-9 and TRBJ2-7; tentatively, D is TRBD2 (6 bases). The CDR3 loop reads CASSSSGGDEQYV. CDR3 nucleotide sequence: TGTGCCAGCAGCTCCTCCGGAGGGGACGAGCAGTACGTC.